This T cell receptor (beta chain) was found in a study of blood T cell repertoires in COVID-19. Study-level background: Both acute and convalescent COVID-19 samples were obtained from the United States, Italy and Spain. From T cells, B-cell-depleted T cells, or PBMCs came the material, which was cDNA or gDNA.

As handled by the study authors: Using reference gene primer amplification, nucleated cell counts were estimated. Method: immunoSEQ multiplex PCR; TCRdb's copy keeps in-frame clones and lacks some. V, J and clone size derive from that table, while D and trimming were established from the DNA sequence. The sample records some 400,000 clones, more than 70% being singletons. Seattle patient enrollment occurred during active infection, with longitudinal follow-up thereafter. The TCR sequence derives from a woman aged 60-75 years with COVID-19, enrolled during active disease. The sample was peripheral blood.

The chain's CDR3 is CASSRAAGGLDEQFF. The CDR3 nucleotides read TGTGCCAGCAGTCGGGCGGCAGGGGGCCTGGATGAGCAGTTCTTC. This chain joins TRBV27 and TRBJ2-1; 8 positions match TRBD1. With 5 bases clipped from V and 8 bases from J, the junction kept 11 bases outside the gene matches. This CDR3 contains 15 residues. The germline V gene has CDR1 MNHEY and CDR2 SMNVEV (reference sequence).